Listed below are T cell receptor beta chains from one sample, sequenced in a study of siplizumab effects on memory and regulatory T cells. The protocol was immunoSEQ multiplex PCR, while the TCRdb copy is restricted to in-frame clones and leaves out a portion. The sample holds 80,000 to 130,000 clones, approximately 90% seen once. Material: Tregs sorted from blood. The source is a human donor in good health. CDR3s include the opening cysteine and the closing phenylalanine or tryptophan. A D gene is named only where the DNA matches it firmly. Size is stated for part of the rows, as once, few or many counts, or as a class when the clone is expanded.

>-|TRBV14|TRBJ1-2|-
TGTGCCAGCAGCCAAGGCGCCAGCTACTATGGCTACACCTTC
CASSQGASYYGYTF
>-|TRBV7-9|TRBJ2-1|-
TGTGCCAGCAGCTTAGCGATGGCAGCGCTGGCTTCCTACAATGAGCAGTTCTTC
CASSLAMAALASYNEQFF
>-|TRBV25-1|TRBJ2-1|-
TGTGCCAGCAGTGAATATGGATGGGACTCCTACAATGAGCAGTTCTTC
CASSEYGWDSYNEQFF
>-|TRBV7-9|TRBJ1-1|-
TGTGCCAGCAGTTCGGGACGGGGATACACTGAAGCTTTCTTT
CASSSGRGYTEAFF
>-|TRBV5-6|TRBJ2-7|-
TGTGCCAGCAGCTTGATCCGGTACGAGCAGTACTTC
CASSLIRYEQYF
>-|TRBV4-1|TRBJ1-5|-
TGCGCCAGCAGCCAAGATAACCCCAACACCCCAAATAGACAGCCCCAGCATTTT
CASSQDNPNTPNRQPQHF
>TRBD2|TRBV6-6|TRBJ2-1|-
TGTGCCAGCAGTTACTCATCTAGCGGGCCTTACAATGAGCAGTTCTTC
CASSYSSSGPYNEQFF
>TRBD2|TRBV9|TRBJ2-7|-
TGTGCCAGCAGCCTGACTAGCGGGAACTACGAGCAGTACTTC
CASSLTSGNYEQYF
>-|TRBV5-1|TRBJ2-2|-
TGCGCCACCAGTCCTTCCAGACGAGACACCGGGGAGCTGTTTTTT
CATSPSRRDTGELFF
>-|TRBV11-2|TRBJ2-3|once
TGTGCCAGCAGCTTAGTCAGGAGAACAGATACGCAGTATTTT
CASSLVRRTDTQYF
>TRBD1|TRBV11-3|TRBJ2-5|-
TGTGCCAGCAGCGGACAGGGGGAGACCCAGTACTTC
CASSGQGETQYF
>TRBD1|TRBV7-9|TRBJ2-5|-
TGTGCCAGCAGCCATCGACAGGGGACCCAAGAGACCCAGTACTTC
CASSHRQGTQETQYF
>TRBD2|TRBV27|TRBJ2-7|-
TGTGCCAGCAGAGGACTAGCCTCCTACGAGCAGTACTTC
CASRGLASYEQYF
>-|TRBV27|TRBJ2-3|-
TGTGCCAGCAGTTTACGGCCCACAGATACGCAGTATTTT
CASSLRPTDTQYF
>-|TRBV7-6|TRBJ1-1|-
TGTGCCAGCAGCTTAGCGGGAGGGGGGAACACTGAAGCTTTCTTT
CASSLAGGGNTEAFF
>-|TRBV7-3|TRBJ2-6|-
TGTGCCAGCAGCTTAAAGGAGGTTACAGGGGCCAACGTCCTGACTTTC
CASSLKEVTGANVLTF
>-|TRBV28|TRBJ2-4|-
TGTGCCAGCAGCCCTGGGATGGTCGTGGTCAAAAACATTCAGTACTTC
CASSPGMVVVKNIQYF
>-|TRBV2|TRBJ1-5|-
TGTGCCAGCAGAGTTACAGAGGCTAGCAATCAGCCCCAGCATTTT
CASRVTEASNQPQHF
>-|TRBV7-9|TRBJ2-6|-
TGTGCCAGCAGATCAACGCTTTCTGGGGCCAACGTCCTGACTTTC
CASRSTLSGANVLTF
>TRBD1|TRBV6-1|TRBJ2-7|-
TGTGCCAGCACCTCAGGGGGCGTAATCTACGAGCAGTACTTC
CASTSGGVIYEQYF
>-|TRBV2|TRBJ1-3|once
TGTGCCAGCAGCGGGCCGAGCTCTGGAAACACCATATATTTT
CASSGPSSGNTIYF
>TRBD1|TRBV19|TRBJ1-2|-
TGTGCCAGTACCCGGGACAGGGGGACTGGCTACACCTTC
CASTRDRGTGYTF
>TRBD1|TRBV19|TRBJ1-2|-
TGTGCCAGTAGACCACAGGGGATAGGTGGCTACACCTTC
CASRPQGIGGYTF
>TRBD1|TRBV18|TRBJ1-1|once
TGTGCCAGCTCACCACCGGTTACAGGGGGCCCGAACAGGGGAGCTTTCTTT
CASSPPVTGGPNRGAFF
>-|TRBV7-2|TRBJ2-1|-
TGTGCCAGCAGCCGAGGCGGGACCTCCTACAATGAGCAGTTCTTC
CASSRGGTSYNEQFF
>-|TRBV5-5|TRBJ2-3|-
TGTGCCAGCAGAACTGGGAAGGGCACCGGCACAGATACGCAGTATTTT
CASRTGKGTGTDTQYF
>-|TRBV18|TRBJ2-1|-
TGTGCCAGCTCACCAAACGGACTCAACGATGAGCAGTTCTTC
CASSPNGLNDEQFF
>-|TRBV5-5|TRBJ1-1|-
TGTGCCAGCAGCTTAAAATATGACGTGGGCACTGAAGCTTTCTTT
CASSLKYDVGTEAFF
>-|TRBV29-1|TRBJ2-3|-
TGCAGCGTTGATACCACAACTAGCACAGATACGCAGTATTTT
CSVDTTTSTDTQYF
>-|TRBV27|TRBJ2-1|-
TGTGCCAGCAGTTGGATGGGGACACCCAATGAGCAGTTCTTC
CASSWMGTPNEQFF
>-|TRBV9|TRBJ2-5|-
TGTGCCAGCAGCGTAGATCTGTCCCAAGAGACCCAGTACTTC
CASSVDLSQETQYF
>TRBD1|TRBV10-3|TRBJ1-2|-
TGTGCCATCAGTGAGCCAGGACAGGGAGCTTATGGCTACACCTTC
CAISEPGQGAYGYTF
>-|TRBV19|TRBJ1-5|-
TGTGCCAGTAGTTTTGGCACCAGGGGCGCACACCAGCATTTT
CASSFGTRGAHQHF
>TRBD2|TRBV13|TRBJ2-1|-
TGTGCCAGCAGCTTAAGGGAGCGGGAGGCCGCCCACAATGAGCAGTTCTTC
CASSLREREAAHNEQFF
>-|TRBV15|TRBJ1-2|-
TGTGCCACCAGTGTCGGGGCTGGTGGCTACACCTTC
CATSVGAGGYTF
>-|TRBV19|TRBJ2-2|-
TGTGCCAGTAGAGTCGGGGACAAATACACCGGGGAGCTGTTTTTT
CASRVGDKYTGELFF
>-|TRBV2|TRBJ2-1|-
TGTGCCAGCAGGGTATACAATGAGCAGTTCTTC
CASRVYNEQFF
>-|TRBV20-1|TRBJ1-1|-
TGCAGTGCTATTAGACAGGAAGCTTTCTTT
CSAIRQEAFF
>TRBD2|TRBV5-1|TRBJ2-3|-
TGCGCCAGCAGCCGCATACTAGCGGGAGGCACAGATACGCAGTATTTT
CASSRILAGGTDTQYF
>-|TRBV11-2|TRBJ1-1|-
TGTGCCAGCATGGGGGGGCGAGAAGCTTTCTTT
CASMGGREAFF
>-|TRBV6-5|TRBJ2-1|-
TGTGCCAGCACTAGATACAATGAGCAGTTCTTC
CASTRYNEQFF
>-|TRBV4-2|TRBJ1-2|-
TGTGCCAGCAGCCAAGCCACGGACACCCGGCACGGCGGCTACACCTTC
CASSQATDTRHGGYTF
>-|TRBV18|TRBJ1-5|-
TGTGCCAGCTCACCGGGCACTCAATATAGCAATCAGCCCCAGCATTTT
CASSPGTQYSNQPQHF
>-|TRBV19|TRBJ2-3|-
TGTGCCAGTAGTCTGCGGGACCTGGATACGCAGTATTTT
CASSLRDLDTQYF
>TRBD1|TRBV28|TRBJ1-1|-
TGTGCCAGCCCCCCTCCCTGGGGGCAGGGGGCGACGGACACTGAAGCTTTCTTT
CASPPPWGQGATDTEAFF
>TRBD2|TRBV13|TRBJ2-3|-
TGTGCCAGCAGCTTAATACGACTAGCGGATTTGAATACGCAGTATTTT
CASSLIRLADLNTQYF
>-|TRBV27|TRBJ2-3|-
TGTGCCAGCAGCCCCCGAGGGGCTAGGGAGGCCCAGGATACGCAGTATTTT
CASSPRGAREAQDTQYF
>TRBD2|TRBV4-2|TRBJ2-3|-
TGTGCCAGCAGCCAAGGACTAGCGGGTGAGGATGATACGCAGTATTTT
CASSQGLAGEDDTQYF
>-|TRBV6-5|TRBJ2-1|-
TGTGCCAGCAGTTTCCGGGACTTCTACAATGAGCAGTTCTTC
CASSFRDFYNEQFF